This TCR beta chain was found in a study of regulatory T cells in long-lasting Graves disease. Study-level findings and limits: When disease was persistent, TRBV28, TRBJ1-2 and TRBJ2-5 were the favored segments.

Arm-PCR with iRepertoire HTBI primers amplified the CDR3 regions for these TCR beta libraries. Via MiXCR, TCRdb re-called the multiplex PCR reads, giving one row per CDR3 protein. Seen here are about 310,000 distinct CDR3 sequences, approximately 20% observed once, and the top ten hold 56%. Noted time point: persistent/refractory GD, antithyroid drugs over 5 years with positive TRAb. PBMC RNA was the source of the TCR library. This clonotype has ten or more counts. Its antigen is currently unknown. This CDR3 is built from 15 residues. Trimming removed 1 base at V and 2 bases at J, with 11 bases between. Germline CDR1 and CDR2: MDHEN and SYDVKM.

The chain couples TRBV28 to TRBJ1-1; TRBD1 might be the D (6 bases). The specimen was peripheral blood mononuclear cells (PBMCs), collected when the disease was refractory, from a patient treated with antithyroid drugs. The origin of this receptor is a female donor with Graves disease. CDR3 protein: CASSLYRQANTEAFF. The CDR3 nucleotides are TGTGCCAGCAGTTTATATCGACAGGCCAACACTGAAGCTTTCTTT.